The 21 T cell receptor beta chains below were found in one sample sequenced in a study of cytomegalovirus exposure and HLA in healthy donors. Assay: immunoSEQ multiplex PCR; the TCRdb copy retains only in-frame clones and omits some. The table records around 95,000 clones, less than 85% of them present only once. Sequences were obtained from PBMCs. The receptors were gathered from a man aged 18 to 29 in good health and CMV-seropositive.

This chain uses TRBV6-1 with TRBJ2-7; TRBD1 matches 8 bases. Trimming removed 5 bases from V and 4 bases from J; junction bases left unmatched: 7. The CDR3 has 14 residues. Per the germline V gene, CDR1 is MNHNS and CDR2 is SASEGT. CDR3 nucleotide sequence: TGTGCCAGCAGTTTCGGACAGGGTCTATACGAGCAGTACTTC. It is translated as CASSFGQGLYEQYF.

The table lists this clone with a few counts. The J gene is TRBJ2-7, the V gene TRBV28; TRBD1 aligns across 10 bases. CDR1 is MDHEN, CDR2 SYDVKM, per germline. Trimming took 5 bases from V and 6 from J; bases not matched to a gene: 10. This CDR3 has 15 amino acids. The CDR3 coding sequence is TGTGCCAGCAGTCTTCCGGGACAGGGGTCATCCGAGCAGTACGTC. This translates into CASSLPGQGSSEQYV.

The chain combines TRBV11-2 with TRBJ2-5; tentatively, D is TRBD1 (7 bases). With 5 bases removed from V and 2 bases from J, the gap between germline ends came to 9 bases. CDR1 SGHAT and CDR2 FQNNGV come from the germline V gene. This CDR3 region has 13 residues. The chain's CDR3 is CASSAGQQETQYF. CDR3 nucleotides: TGTGCCAGCAGCGCGGGACAGCAAGAGACCCAGTACTTC.

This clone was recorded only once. The CDR3 sequence is CASSRPSLSSGELFF. The CDR3 DNA sequence: TGTGCCAGCAGCAGGCCTAGTTTATCTTCCGGGGAGCTGTTTTTT. This chain uses TRBV9 with TRBJ2-2, with no clear D. V was shortened by 4 bases and J by 6 bases, with 16 bases between the two germline ends. The germline CDR1 and CDR2 sequences are SGDLS and YYNGEE. The CDR3 covers 15 residues.

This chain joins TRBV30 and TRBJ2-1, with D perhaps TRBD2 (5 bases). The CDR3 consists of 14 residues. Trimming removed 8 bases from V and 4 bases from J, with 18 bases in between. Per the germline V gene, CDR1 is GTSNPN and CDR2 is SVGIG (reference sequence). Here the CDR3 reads CAILNPGGYNEQFF. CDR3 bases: TGTGCCATTCTGAACCCTGGCGGGTACAATGAGCAGTTCTTC.

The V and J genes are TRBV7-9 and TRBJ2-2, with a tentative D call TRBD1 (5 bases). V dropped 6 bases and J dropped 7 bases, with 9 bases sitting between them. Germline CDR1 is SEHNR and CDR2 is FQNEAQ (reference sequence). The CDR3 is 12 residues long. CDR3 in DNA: TGTGCCAGCAGTCCAGGGTACGGGGAGCTGTTTTTT. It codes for CASSPGYGELFF. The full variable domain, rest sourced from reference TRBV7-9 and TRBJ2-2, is DTGVSQNPRHKITKRGQNVTFRCDPISEHNRLYWYRQTLGQGPEFLTYFQNEAQLEKSRLLSDRFSAERPKGSFSTLEIQRTEQGDSAMYLCASSPGYGELFFGEGSRLTVL.

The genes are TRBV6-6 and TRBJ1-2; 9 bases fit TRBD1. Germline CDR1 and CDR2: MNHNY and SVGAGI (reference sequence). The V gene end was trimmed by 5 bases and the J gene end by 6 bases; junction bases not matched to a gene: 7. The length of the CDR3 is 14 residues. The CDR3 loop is CASSPTWDRDGYTF. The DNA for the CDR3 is TGTGCCAGCAGTCCAACATGGGACAGGGATGGCTACACCTTC.

CDR3 in DNA: TGTGCCAGCAGCTTAGAACAGAACACCGGGGAGCTGTTTTTT. The encoded protein is CASSLEQNTGELFF. The rearrangement joins TRBV7-6 to TRBJ2-2, with D unresolved. Germline values: CDR1 SGHVS, CDR2 FNYEAQ. Trimming removed 1 base from V and 1 base from J, with 4 bases in between. The CDR3 length is 14 residues.

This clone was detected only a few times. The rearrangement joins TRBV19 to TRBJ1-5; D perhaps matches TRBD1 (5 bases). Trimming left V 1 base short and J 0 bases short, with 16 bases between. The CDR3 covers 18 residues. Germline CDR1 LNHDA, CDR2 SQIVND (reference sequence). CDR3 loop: CASSIAGGSFYSNQPQHF. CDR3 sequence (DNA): TGTGCCAGTAGTATAGCGGGGGGAAGTTTTTATAGCAATCAGCCCCAGCATTTT.

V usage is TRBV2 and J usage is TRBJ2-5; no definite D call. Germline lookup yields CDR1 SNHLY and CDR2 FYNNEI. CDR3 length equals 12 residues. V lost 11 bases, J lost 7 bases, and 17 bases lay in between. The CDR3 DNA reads TGTGCCGGTCAATGGTCATCAGGGACCCAGTACTTC. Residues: CAGQWSSGTQYF.

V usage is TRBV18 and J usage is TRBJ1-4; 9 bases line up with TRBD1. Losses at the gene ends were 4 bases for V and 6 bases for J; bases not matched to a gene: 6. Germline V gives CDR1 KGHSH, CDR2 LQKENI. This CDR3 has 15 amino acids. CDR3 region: CASSRSTGGYEKLFF. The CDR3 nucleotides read TGTGCCAGCTCACGGTCGACAGGGGGGTATGAAAAACTGTTTTTT.

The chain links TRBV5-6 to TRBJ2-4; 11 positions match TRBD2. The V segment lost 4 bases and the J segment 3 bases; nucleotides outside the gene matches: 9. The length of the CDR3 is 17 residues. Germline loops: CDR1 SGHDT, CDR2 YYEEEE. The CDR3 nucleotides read TGTGCCAGCAGCCCAGGGACTAGCGGCCACTACAAAAACATTCAGTACTTC. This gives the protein CASSPGTSGHYKNIQYF.

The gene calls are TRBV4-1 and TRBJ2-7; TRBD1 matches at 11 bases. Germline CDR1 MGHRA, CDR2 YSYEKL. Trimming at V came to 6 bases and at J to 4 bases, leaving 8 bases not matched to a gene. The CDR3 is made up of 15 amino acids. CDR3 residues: CASSPGQGARYEQYV. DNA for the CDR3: TGCGCCAGCAGTCCAGGACAGGGGGCGCGGTACGAGCAGTACGTC.

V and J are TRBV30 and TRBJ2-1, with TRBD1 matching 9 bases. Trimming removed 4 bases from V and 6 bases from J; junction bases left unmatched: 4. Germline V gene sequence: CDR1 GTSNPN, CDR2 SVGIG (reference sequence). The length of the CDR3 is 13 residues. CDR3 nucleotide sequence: TGTGCCTGGAACAGGGGGCTCCTCAATGAGCAGTTCTTC. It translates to CAWNRGLLNEQFF.

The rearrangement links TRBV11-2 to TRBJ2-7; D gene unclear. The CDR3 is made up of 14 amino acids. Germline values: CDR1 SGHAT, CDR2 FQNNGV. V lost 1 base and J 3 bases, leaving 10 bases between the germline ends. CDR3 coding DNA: TGTGCCAGCAGCTTAGGGCGGTTGGGCTACGAGCAGTACTTC. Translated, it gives CASSLGRLGYEQYF.

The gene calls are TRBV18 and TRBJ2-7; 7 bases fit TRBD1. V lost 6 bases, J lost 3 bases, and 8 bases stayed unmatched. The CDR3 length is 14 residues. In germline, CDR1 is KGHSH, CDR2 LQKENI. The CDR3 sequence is CASSPRDSLYEQYF. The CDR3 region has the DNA TGTGCCAGCTCTCCCCGGGACAGCCTCTACGAGCAGTACTTC.

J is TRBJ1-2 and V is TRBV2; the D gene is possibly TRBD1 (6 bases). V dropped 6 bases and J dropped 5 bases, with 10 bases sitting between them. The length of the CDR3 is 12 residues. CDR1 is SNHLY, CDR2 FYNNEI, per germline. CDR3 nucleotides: TGTGCCAGCAGGGTTCAGGGGTATGGCTACACCTTC. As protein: CASRVQGYGYTF. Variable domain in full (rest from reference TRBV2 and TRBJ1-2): EPEVTQTPSHQVTQMGQEVILRCVPISNHLYFYWYRQILGQKVEFLVSFYNNEISEKSEIFDDQFSVERPDGSNFTLKIRSTKLEDSAMYFCASRVQGYGYTFGSGTRLTVV.

CDR3 loop: CAWNRDNGEQFF. The CDR3 region has the DNA TGTGCCTGGAACCGGGACAACGGGGAGCAGTTCTTC. The chain couples TRBV30 to TRBJ2-1, with a weak D call TRBD1 (6 bases). The CDR3 is 12 amino acids. Germline CDR1 reads GTSNPN; CDR2 reads SVGIG (reference sequence). Trimming pared 4 bases from V and 10 bases from J, leaving 14 bases between.

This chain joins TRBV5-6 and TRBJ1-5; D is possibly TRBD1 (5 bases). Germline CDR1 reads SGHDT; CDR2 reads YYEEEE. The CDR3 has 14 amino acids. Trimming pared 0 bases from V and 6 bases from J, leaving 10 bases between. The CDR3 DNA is TGTGCCAGCAGCTTGGGGGGGGAGGGTCAGCCCCAGCATTTT. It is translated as CASSLGGEGQPQHF.

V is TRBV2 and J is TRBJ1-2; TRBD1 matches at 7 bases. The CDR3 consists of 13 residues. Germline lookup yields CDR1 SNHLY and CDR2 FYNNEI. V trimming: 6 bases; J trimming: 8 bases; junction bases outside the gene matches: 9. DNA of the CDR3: TGTGCCAGCAGCACGGGACAGTCGGGAGGCTACACCTTC. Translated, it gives CASSTGQSGGYTF.

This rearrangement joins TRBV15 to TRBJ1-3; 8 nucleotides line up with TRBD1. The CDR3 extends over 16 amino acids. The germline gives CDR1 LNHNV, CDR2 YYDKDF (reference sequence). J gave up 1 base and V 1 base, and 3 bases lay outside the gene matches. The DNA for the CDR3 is TGTGCCACCAGCAGAGGGGACAGGACATCTGGAAACACCATATATTTT. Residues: CATSRGDRTSGNTIYF.